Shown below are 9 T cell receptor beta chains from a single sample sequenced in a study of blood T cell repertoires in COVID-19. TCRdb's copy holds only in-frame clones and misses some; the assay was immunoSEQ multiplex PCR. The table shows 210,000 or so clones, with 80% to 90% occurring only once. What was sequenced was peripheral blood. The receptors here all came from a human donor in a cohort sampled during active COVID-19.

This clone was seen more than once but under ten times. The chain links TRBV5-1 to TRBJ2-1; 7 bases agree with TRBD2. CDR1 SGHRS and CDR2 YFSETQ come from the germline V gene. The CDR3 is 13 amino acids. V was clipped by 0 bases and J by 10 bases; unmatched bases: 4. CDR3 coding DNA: TGCGCCAGCAGCTTGGACGGGGGGATGGAGCAGTTCTTC. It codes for CASSLDGGMEQFF.

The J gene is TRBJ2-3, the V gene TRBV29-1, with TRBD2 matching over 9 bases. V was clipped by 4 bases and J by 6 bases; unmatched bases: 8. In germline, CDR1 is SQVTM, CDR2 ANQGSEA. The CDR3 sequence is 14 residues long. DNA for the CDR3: TGCAGCGTTGTGAGGGCGGGAGGGTCGGATACGCAGTATTTT. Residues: CSVVRAGGSDTQYF.

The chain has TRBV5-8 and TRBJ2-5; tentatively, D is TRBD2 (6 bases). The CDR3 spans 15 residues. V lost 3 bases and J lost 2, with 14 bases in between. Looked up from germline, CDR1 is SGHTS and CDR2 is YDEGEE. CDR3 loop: CASSWDFSGQETQYF. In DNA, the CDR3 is TGTGCCAGCAGCTGGGACTTCTCGGGGCAAGAGACCCAGTACTTC.

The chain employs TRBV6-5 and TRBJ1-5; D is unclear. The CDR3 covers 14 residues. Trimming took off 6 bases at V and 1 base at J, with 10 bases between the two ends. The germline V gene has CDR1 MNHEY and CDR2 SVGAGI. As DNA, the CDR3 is TGTGCCAGCAGGCAGGAGGTGAGCAATCAGCCCCAGCATTTT. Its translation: CASRQEVSNQPQHF.

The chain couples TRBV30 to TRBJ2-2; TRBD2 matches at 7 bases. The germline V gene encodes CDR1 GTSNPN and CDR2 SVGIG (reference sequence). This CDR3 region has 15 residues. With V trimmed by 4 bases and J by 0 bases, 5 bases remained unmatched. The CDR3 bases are TGTGCCTGGAAGATGGGAGGGGCGAACACCGGGGAGCTGTTTTTT. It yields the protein CAWKMGGANTGELFF.

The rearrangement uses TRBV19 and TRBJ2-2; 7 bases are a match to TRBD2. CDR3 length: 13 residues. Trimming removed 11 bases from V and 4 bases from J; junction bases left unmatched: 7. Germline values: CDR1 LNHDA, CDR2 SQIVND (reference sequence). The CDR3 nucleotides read TGTGCCTCTAGAGGGAGGGGCACCGGGGAGCTGTTTTTT. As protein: CASRGRGTGELFF.

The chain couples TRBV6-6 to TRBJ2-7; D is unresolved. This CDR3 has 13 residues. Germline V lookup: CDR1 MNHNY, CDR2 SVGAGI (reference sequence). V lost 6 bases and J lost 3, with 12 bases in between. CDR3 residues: CASSAGGVYEQYF. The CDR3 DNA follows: TGTGCCAGCAGCGCCGGTGGTGTCTACGAGCAGTACTTC.

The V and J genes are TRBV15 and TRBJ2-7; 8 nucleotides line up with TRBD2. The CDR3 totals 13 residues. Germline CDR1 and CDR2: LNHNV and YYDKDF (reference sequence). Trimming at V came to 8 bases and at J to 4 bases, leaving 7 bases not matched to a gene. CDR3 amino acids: CATGPAGGYEQYV. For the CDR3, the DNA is TGTGCCACCGGTCCGGCGGGGGGTTACGAGCAGTACGTC.

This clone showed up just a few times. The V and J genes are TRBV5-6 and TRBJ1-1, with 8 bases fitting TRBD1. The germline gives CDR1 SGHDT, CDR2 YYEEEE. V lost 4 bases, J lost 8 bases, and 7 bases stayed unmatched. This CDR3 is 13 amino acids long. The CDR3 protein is CASSLGTGDEAFF. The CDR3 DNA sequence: TGTGCCAGCAGCCTAGGGACAGGAGACGAAGCTTTCTTT.